This T cell receptor beta chain was obtained from a study of Ad26.COV2.S vaccination and SARS-CoV-2 variants. Overall study context: Intramuscularly, Ad26.COV2.S was given either once or twice, 56 days apart. Points from the study as a whole: Vaccinees and placebo recipients showed similar non-spike TCR breadth.

There are 17 residues in the CDR3. Germline CDR1 reads SGHTA; CDR2 reads FQGNSA. V dropped 5 bases and J dropped 0 bases, with 14 bases sitting between them. The assay was immunoSEQ multiplex PCR, and TCRdb's table has in-frame clones only and misses some. The sample records about 680,000 clones, 70% to 90% being singletons. In regard to this clone: Its target is not known.

Treatment of the sample: around 19 received Ad26.COV2.S at low or high dose, single or two shots; 5 received placebo; per-sample allocation not given. Following the first vaccine or placebo injection, samples were taken on day 63. The sequencing here drew on peripheral blood, taken in a trial of Ad26.COV2.S vaccine versus placebo. The sequence came from a person between 18 and 60 years old who received the Ad26.COV2.S COVID-19 vaccine or a placebo. The chain recombines TRBV7-2 with TRBJ1-6, with D possibly matching TRBD1 (6 bases). CDR3 nucleotides: TGTGCCAGCAGCCCAGAGGGACAAAGCTCCTATAATTCACCCCTCCACTTT. Its translation is CASSPEGQSSYNSPLHF.